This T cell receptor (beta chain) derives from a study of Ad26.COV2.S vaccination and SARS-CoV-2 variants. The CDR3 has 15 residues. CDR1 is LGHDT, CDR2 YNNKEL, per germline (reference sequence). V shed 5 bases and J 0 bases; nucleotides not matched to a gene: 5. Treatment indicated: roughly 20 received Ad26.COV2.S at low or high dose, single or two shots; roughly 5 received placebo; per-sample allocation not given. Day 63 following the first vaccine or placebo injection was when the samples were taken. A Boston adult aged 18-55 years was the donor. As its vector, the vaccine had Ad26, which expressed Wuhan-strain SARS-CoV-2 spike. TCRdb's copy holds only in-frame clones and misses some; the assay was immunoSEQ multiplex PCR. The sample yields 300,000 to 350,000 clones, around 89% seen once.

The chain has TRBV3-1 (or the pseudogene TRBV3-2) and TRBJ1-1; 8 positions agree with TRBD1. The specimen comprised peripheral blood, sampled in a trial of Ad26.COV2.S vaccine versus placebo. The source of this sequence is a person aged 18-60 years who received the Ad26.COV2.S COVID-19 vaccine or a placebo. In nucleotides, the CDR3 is TGTGCCAGCAGCATAGGACAGGGCTTGAACACTGAAGCTTTCTTT. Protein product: CASSIGQGLNTEAFF.